This T cell receptor (beta chain) was captured in a study of graft-versus-host responses after intestinal transplantation. At the level of the study: Each patient got anti-thymocyte globulin induction, then tacrolimus and steroids for about 3 years.

Using immunoSEQ multiplex PCR, the repertoire was profiled, and TCRdb retains in-frame clones only, with some absent. The profile shows nearly 95,000 clones, about 92% of them singletons. Study results and limitations: Some GvH clones were seen earlier in gut or blood, suggesting intestinal origin.

The CDR3 spans 15 residues. The germline CDR1 and CDR2 sequences are SGHTA and FQGNSA. The ends lost 5 bases at V and 5 bases at J; junction bases unmatched: 8. About this clone itself: Its matching antigen is unknown.

The clonotype was recovered from a human donor who received an intestinal transplant. Sequencing was performed on unstimulated CD8+ T cells sorted from spleen or lymph node cells, taken before intestinal transplant. The rearrangement links TRBV7-2 to TRBJ2-5; 10 bases are shared with TRBD2. In DNA form, the CDR3 reads TGTGCCAGCAGCGCAGGACTAGCGGACTCTGAGACCCAGTACTTC. Translation: CASSAGLADSETQYF.